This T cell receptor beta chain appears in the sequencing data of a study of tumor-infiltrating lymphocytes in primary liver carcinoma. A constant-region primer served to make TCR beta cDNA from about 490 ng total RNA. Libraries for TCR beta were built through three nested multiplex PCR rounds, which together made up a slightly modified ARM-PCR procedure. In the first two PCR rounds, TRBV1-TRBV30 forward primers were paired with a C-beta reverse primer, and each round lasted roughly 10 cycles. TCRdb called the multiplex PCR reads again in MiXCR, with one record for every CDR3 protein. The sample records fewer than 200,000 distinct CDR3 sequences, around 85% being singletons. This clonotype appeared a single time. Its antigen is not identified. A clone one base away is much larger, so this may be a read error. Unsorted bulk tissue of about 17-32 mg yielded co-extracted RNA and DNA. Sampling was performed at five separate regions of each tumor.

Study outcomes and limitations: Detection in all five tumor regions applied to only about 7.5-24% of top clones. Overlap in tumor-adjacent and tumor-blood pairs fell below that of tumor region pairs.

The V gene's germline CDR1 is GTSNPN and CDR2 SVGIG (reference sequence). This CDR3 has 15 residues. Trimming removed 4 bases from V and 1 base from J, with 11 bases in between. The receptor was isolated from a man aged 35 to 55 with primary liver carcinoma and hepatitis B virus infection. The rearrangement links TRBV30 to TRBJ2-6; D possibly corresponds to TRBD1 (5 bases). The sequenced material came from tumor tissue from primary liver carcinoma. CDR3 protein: CAWKSTGSGANVLTF. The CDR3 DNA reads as TGTGCCTGGAAATCCACAGGATCTGGGGCCAACGTCCTGACTTTC.